This entry features one T cell receptor beta chain sequence. What it binds is not known. This sample is part of a study of tumor-infiltrating lymphocytes in localized non-small cell lung cancer. Study context: Resected tumor was paired with non-adjacent uninvolved lung from the same patient. Study-wide points: Different pieces of the same tissue were used for each assay. Recurrence-free survival showed no association with tumor T-cell fraction.

Unmatched junction bases numbered 5, after V lost 4 bases and J lost 8 bases. The CDR3 covers 13 residues. Germline assignment: CDR1 MNHNS and CDR2 SASEGT. The protocol was immunoSEQ multiplex PCR, while the TCRdb copy is restricted to in-frame clones and leaves out a portion. The sample consists of about 16,000 clones, under 75% of them appearing once. The chain carries TRBV6-1 and TRBJ1-5; 7 bases map to TRBD1. Source material: lung tumor tissue. The source is a human donor with non-small cell lung cancer. This CDR3 is CASSGQGREPQHF. Here the CDR3 DNA reads TGTGCCAGCAGTGGACAGGGTCGGGAGCCCCAGCATTTT.